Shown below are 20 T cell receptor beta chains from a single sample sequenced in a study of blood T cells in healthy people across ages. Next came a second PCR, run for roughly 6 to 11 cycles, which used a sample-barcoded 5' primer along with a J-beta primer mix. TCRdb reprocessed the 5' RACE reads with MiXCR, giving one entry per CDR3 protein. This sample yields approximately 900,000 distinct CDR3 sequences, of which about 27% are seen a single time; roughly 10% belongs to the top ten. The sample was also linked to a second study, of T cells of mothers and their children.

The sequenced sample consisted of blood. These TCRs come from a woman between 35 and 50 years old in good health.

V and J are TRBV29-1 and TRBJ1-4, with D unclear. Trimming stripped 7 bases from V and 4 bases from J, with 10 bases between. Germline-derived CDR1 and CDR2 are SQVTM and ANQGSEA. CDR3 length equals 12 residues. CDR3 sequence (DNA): TGCAGCGGGACCGTAGGTAATGAAAAACTGTTTTTT. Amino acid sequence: CSGTVGNEKLFF. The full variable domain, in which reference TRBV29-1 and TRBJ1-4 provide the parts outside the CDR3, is SAVISQKPSRDICQRGTSLTIQCQVDSQVTMMFWYRQQPGQSLTLIATANQGSEATYESGFVIDKFPISRPNLTFSTLTVSNMSPEDSSIYLCSGTVGNEKLFFGSGTQLSVL.

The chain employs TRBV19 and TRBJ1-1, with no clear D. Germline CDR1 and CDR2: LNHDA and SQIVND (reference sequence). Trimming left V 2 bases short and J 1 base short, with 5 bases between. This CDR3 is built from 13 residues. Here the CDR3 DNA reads TGTGCCAGTAGTATACTGGCGAACACTGAAGCTTTCTTT. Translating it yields CASSILANTEAFF.

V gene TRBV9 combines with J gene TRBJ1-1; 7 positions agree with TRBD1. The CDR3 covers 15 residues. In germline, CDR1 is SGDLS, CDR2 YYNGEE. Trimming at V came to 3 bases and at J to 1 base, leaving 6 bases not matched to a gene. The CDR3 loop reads CASSEGNRGNTEAFF. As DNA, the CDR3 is TGTGCCAGCAGCGAAGGAAACAGGGGGAACACTGAAGCTTTCTTT.

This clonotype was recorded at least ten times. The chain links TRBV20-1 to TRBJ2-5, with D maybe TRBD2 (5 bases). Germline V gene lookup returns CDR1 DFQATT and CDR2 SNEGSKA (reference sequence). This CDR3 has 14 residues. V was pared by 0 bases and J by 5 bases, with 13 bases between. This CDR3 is CSAREGGGSETQYF. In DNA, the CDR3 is TGCAGTGCTAGAGAAGGAGGTGGGAGTGAGACCCAGTACTTC.

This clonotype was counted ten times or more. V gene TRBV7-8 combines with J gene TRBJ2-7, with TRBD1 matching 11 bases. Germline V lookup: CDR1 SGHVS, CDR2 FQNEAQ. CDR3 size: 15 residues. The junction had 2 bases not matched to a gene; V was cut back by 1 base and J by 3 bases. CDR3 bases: TGTGCCAGCAGCTTAGACGGGACAGGGGGCTACGAGCAGTACTTC. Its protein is CASSLDGTGGYEQYF.

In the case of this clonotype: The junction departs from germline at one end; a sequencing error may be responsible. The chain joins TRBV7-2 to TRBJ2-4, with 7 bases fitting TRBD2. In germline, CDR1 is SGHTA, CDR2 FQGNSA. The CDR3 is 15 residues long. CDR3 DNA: TGCGCCAGCAGCCCGTGGGGACTATCCGACAATGAGCAGTACTTC. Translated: CASSPWGLSDNEQYF.

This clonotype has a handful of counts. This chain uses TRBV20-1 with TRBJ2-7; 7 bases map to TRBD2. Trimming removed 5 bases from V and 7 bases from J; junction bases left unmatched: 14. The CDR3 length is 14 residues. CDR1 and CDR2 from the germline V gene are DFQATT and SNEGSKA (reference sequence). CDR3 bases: TGCAGTGCTCCGCTTGGGGGGGTGTACAATGAGCAGTACTTC. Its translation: CSAPLGGVYNEQYF.

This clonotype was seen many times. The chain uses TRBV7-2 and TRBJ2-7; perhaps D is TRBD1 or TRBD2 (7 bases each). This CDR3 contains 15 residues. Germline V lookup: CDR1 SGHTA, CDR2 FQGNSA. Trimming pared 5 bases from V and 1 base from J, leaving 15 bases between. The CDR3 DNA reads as TGTGCCAGCAGCACCCAGGGGGGGACATCCTACGAGCAGTACTTC. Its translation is CASSTQGGTSYEQYF.

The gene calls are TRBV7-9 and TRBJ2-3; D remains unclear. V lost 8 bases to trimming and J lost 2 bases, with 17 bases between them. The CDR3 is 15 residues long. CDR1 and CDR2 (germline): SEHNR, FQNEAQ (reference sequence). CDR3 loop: CASLMLEDYTDTQYF. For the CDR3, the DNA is TGTGCCAGCTTAATGCTAGAGGATTACACAGATACGCAGTATTTT.

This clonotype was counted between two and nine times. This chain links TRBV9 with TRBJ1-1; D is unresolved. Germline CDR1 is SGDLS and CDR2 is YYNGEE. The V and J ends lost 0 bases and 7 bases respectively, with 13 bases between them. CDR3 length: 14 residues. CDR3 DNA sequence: TGTGCCAGCAGCGTAGGAGGAATTGGTAATGAAGCTTTCTTT. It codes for CASSVGGIGNEAFF.

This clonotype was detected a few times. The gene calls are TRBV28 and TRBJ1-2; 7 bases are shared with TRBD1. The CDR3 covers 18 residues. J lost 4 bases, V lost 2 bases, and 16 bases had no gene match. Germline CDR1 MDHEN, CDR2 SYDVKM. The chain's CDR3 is CASSLEPRQGTAIYGYTF. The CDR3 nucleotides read TGTGCCAGCAGTTTAGAGCCCCGCCAAGGGACAGCTATCTATGGCTACACCTTC.

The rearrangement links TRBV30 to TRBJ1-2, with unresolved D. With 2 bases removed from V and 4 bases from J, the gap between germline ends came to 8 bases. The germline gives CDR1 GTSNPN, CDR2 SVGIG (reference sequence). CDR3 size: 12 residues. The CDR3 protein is CAWSRGSYGYTF. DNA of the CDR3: TGTGCCTGGAGTAGAGGAAGCTATGGCTACACCTTC.

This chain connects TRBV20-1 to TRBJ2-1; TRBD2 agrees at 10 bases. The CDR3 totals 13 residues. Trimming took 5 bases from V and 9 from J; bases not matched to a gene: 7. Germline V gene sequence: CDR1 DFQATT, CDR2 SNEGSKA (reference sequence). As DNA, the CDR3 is TGCAGTGCTCACAAGCGGGGGGGCGTTGAGCAGTTCTTC. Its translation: CSAHKRGGVEQFF.

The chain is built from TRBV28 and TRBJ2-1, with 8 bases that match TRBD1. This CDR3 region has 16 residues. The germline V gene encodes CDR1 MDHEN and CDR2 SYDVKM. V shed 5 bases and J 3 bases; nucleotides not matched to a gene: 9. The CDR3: CASSGQGTKNYNEQFF. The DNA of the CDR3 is TGTGCCAGCAGTGGACAGGGTACCAAAAACTACAATGAGCAGTTCTTC.

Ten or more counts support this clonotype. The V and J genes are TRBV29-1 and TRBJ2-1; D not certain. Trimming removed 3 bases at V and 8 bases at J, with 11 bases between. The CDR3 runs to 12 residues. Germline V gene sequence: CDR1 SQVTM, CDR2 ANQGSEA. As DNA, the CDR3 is TGCAGCGTTGATGACGGGTTCGATGAGCAGTTCTTC. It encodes CSVDDGFDEQFF.

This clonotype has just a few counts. CDR3 sequence: CAIMDQPNTEAFF. DNA of the CDR3: TGTGCCATCATGGACCAGCCGAACACTGAAGCTTTCTTT. The chain combines TRBV10-3 with TRBJ1-1; D not certain. The ends were cut back, 7 bases at V and 1 base at J, with 10 bases in the middle. CDR1 and CDR2 (germline): ENHRY, SYGVKD. The CDR3 is made up of 13 amino acids.

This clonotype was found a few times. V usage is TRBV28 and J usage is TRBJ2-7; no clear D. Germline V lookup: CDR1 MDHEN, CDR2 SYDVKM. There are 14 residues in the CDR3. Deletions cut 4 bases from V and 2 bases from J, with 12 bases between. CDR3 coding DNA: TGTGCCAGCAGTTCAACCCCTACAGCCTACGAGCAGTACTTC. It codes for CASSSTPTAYEQYF.

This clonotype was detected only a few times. CDR3 residues: CASSGRLAGGSTDTQYF. CDR3 coding DNA: TGTGCCAGCAGCGGCCGACTAGCGGGGGGGAGCACAGATACGCAGTATTTT. The V call is TRBV9, the J call TRBJ2-3; 14 positions agree with TRBD2. Trimming took 3 bases from V and 0 from J; bases not matched to a gene: 3. CDR1 is SGDLS, CDR2 YYNGEE, per germline. The CDR3 runs to 17 residues.

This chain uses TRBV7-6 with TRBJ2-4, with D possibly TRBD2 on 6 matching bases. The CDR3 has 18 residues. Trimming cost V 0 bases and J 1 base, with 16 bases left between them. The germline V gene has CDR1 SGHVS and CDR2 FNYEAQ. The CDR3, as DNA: TGTGCCAGCAGCTTAGCGCCGTTGGCGGCGGGGGCCAAAAACATTCAGTACTTC. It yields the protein CASSLAPLAAGAKNIQYF.

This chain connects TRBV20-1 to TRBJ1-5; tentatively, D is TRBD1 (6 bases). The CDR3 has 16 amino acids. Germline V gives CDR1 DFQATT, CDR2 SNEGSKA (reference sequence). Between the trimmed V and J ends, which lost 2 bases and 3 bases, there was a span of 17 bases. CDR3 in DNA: TGCAGTGCTAGAAAGGGGGGGGACTCCCTCAATCAGCCCCAGCATTTT. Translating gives CSARKGGDSLNQPQHF.